The T cell receptor beta chain described here comes from a study of cytomegalovirus exposure and HLA in healthy donors. Worth noting for this clone: What it binds is unknown.

Broader study findings: Earlier analysis looked at TCR beta V segments, and most were productive about 90% or about 30% of the time.

Amplification used 60 Vbeta primers and 13 Jbeta primers. The method was immunoSEQ multiplex PCR; TCRdb's version includes in-frame clones alone and lacks a portion of them. This table has roughly 110,000 clones, roughly 77% appearing once. The source material was PBMCs. The receptor was derived from a middle-aged man in good health and CMV-seronegative.

Here the CDR3 reads CASSSGLAGGSTGELFF. DNA for the CDR3: TGTGCCAGCAGCTCAGGACTAGCGGGGGGGTCCACCGGGGAGCTGTTTTTT. The rearrangement joins TRBV11-3 to TRBJ2-2; 15 bases map to TRBD2. The CDR3 covers 17 residues. Germline loops: CDR1 SGHNT, CDR2 YENEEA. Trimming cost V 4 bases and J 4 bases; bases outside gene matches: 4.